These 21 T cell receptor beta chains were sequenced from one sample in a study of identical twins. MiXCR, applied by TCRdb to the 5' RACE reads, yields one record per CDR3 protein. The data hold under 900,000 distinct CDR3 sequences, with 9% to 15% observed a single time. The same data also contributed to another study, on yellow fever vaccine responses in identical twins.

The material sequenced was PBMCs. The source of these receptors is a woman younger than 30 in good health.

CDR3 DNA sequence: TGTGCCAGCAGTTTCCGACAGGGGCCCCAGTTCTTC. Translated: CASSFRQGPQFF. The chain joins TRBV12-3 or TRBV12-4 to TRBJ2-1, with TRBD1 identical over 8 bases. The CDR3 is 12 residues long. Trimming took 3 bases from V and 13 from J; bases not matched to a gene: 5.

In its sample, this clonotype was seen a few times. The V call is TRBV27, the J call TRBJ1-2; 8 bases are a match to TRBD1. CDR3 length equals 15 residues. Germline CDR1 reads MNHEY; CDR2 reads SMNVEV (reference sequence). J was trimmed by 7 bases and V by 1 base; bases with no gene match: 8. Here the CDR3 DNA reads TGTGCCAGCAGTTTATATTCAGGGGGCGCATTTGGCTACACCTTC. Protein sequence: CASSLYSGGAFGYTF.

This clonotype was seen ten or more times. V is TRBV29-1 and J is TRBJ2-7; D is perhaps TRBD1 (6 bases). The CDR3 runs to 13 residues. Germline V CDR1 and CDR2: SQVTM, ANQGSEA. The V end lost 4 bases, the J end lost 2 bases, and 12 bases lay between the germline ends. The CDR3: CSVGQAKTYEQYF. The DNA for the CDR3 is TGCAGCGTTGGACAGGCAAAGACCTACGAGCAGTACTTC.

This clonotype has ten or more counts. The chain joins TRBV20-1 to TRBJ2-3; the match to TRBD2 covers 10 bases. The CDR3 has 15 residues. With V trimmed by 6 bases and J by 0 bases, 6 bases remained unmatched. From germline, CDR1 is DFQATT and CDR2 SNEGSKA (reference sequence). CDR3 sequence (DNA): TGCAGTGCGTGGACTAGCGGAACTAGCACAGATACGCAGTATTTT. Translating it yields CSAWTSGTSTDTQYF.

This clonotype appeared many times. J is TRBJ1-5 and V is TRBV12-3 or TRBV12-4; D uncertain. V lost 1 base, J lost 6 bases, and 7 bases lay in between. CDR3 length equals 13 residues. CDR3 DNA: TGTGCCAGCAGTTTAGGACGAGGTCAGCCCCAGCATTTT. This encodes CASSLGRGQPQHF.

In this sample, this clonotype turned up a few times. The gene calls are TRBV4-1 and TRBJ2-1; 9 positions agree with TRBD2. Germline CDR1 is MGHRA and CDR2 is YSYEKL. V shed 1 base, J shed 7 bases, and the junction held 14 bases outside the gene matches. This CDR3 comprises 18 residues. CDR3 protein: CASSQGLPSGRKRNEQFF. CDR3 DNA sequence: TGCGCCAGCAGCCAAGGGTTGCCAAGCGGGAGGAAGAGGAATGAGCAGTTCTTC.

This chain joins TRBV15 and TRBJ2-2, with 11 bases fitting TRBD1. Losses at the gene ends were 5 bases for V and 8 bases for J; bases not matched to a gene: 19. The CDR3 is made up of 19 amino acids. The germline CDR1 and CDR2 sequences are LNHNV and YYDKDF (reference sequence). The CDR3 DNA reads as TGTGCCACCAGCTTCCCATCCAGGGGCGGACAGGGGGCTGGTGGGGAGCTGTTTTTT. Protein: CATSFPSRGGQGAGGELFF.

V usage is TRBV11-3 and J usage is TRBJ2-3; D is perhaps TRBD1 (7 bases). The CDR3 sequence is 15 residues long. CDR1 is SGHNT and CDR2 is YENEEA in the germline V gene. Trimming left V 3 bases short and J 4 bases short, with 14 bases between. The CDR3 loop is CASSFPGGLSDTQYF. CDR3 nucleotide sequence: TGTGCCAGCAGCTTTCCAGGGGGGTTATCAGATACGCAGTATTTT.

Remarks on this clonotype: A read error may be the cause here, since a much bigger clone is one base away. This chain connects TRBV5-1 to TRBJ2-2, with D perhaps matching TRBD1 (6 bases). Germline V gene data show CDR1 as SGHRS and CDR2 as YFSETQ. CDR3 length: 14 residues. This CDR3 is CTSSLGHSTGELFF. The CDR3 coding sequence is TGCACCAGCAGCTTGGGACACTCCACCGGGGAGCTGTTTTTT. Filled out from reference TRBV5-1 and TRBJ2-2, the complete variable domain reads KAGVTQTPRYLIKTRGQQVTLSCSPISGHRSVSWYQQTPGQGLQFLFEYFSETQRNKGNFPGRFSGRQFSNSRSEMNVSTLELGDSALYLCTSSLGHSTGELFFGEGSRLTVL.

The V call is TRBV28, the J call TRBJ2-1; 14 nucleotides match TRBD2. Germline lookup yields CDR1 MDHEN and CDR2 SYDVKM. V shed 8 bases, J shed 0 bases, and the junction held 6 bases outside the gene matches. This CDR3 comprises 17 residues. As DNA, the CDR3 is TGTGCCAGCCTAGGACTAGCGGGAGGAATCTCCTACAATGAGCAGTTCTTC. Encoded protein: CASLGLAGGISYNEQFF.

This chain connects TRBV2 to TRBJ2-3; D may be TRBD1 (5 bases). The CDR3 has 18 residues. V was shortened by 7 bases and J by 4 bases, with 27 bases between the two germline ends. Germline CDR1 is SNHLY and CDR2 is FYNNEI. This CDR3 is CASKRKVQGKTRADTQYF. The DNA of the CDR3 is TGTGCCAGCAAAAGGAAAGTCCAGGGAAAGACTCGGGCAGATACGCAGTATTTT. Supplemented by reference TRBV2 and TRBJ2-3, the full variable domain reads EPEVTQTPSHQVTQMGQEVILRCVPISNHLYFYWYRQILGQKVEFLVSFYNNEISEKSEIFDDQFSVERPDGSNFTLKIRSTKLEDSAMYFCASKRKVQGKTRADTQYFGPGTRLTVL.

The chain couples TRBV20-1 to TRBJ1-1; D gene uncertain. V was clipped by 6 bases and J by 1 base, with 9 bases between them. The germline gives CDR1 DFQATT, CDR2 SNEGSKA (reference sequence). The CDR3 contains 12 residues. The chain's CDR3 is CSADRENTEAFF. The CDR3 DNA follows: TGCAGTGCCGATCGAGAGAACACTGAAGCTTTCTTT.

In nucleotides, the CDR3 is TGTGCCAGCAGCTTGTTCGACAGGGATGGAGAGACCCAGTACTTC. It is translated as CASSLFDRDGETQYF. The chain couples TRBV5-6 to TRBJ2-5, with 7 bases that match TRBD1. CDR3 length equals 15 residues. The ends lost 1 base at V and 4 bases at J; junction bases unmatched: 7. In germline, CDR1 is SGHDT, CDR2 YYEEEE.

The rearrangement uses TRBV7-7 and TRBJ2-5, with D tentatively TRBD2 (6 bases). The CDR3 consists of 14 residues. Trimming removed 3 bases from V and 1 base from J, with 9 bases in between. Germline assignment: CDR1 SSHAT and CDR2 FNYEAQ (reference sequence). CDR3 nucleotides: TGTGCCAGCAGCTTGGGACTGATCCAAGAGACCCAGTACTTC. Protein product: CASSLGLIQETQYF.

This clonotype was counted only a few times. The CDR3 loop is CASSLQTSRDYEQYF. The CDR3, as DNA: TGTGCCAGCAGCCTCCAGACTAGCCGAGACTACGAGCAGTACTTC. The gene calls are TRBV12-3 or TRBV12-4 and TRBJ2-7; 7 bases line up with TRBD2. Trimming took 6 bases from V and 3 from J; bases not matched to a gene: 11. The CDR3 contains 15 residues.

This clonotype appeared many times. The chain couples TRBV7-3 to TRBJ2-1, with 10 bases matching TRBD1. The CDR3 has 15 residues. V lost 5 bases and J lost 8; bases outside the gene matches: 9. Germline V gives CDR1 SGHTA, CDR2 FQGTGA. CDR3 residues: CASSLRQGATDEQFF. CDR3 coding DNA: TGTGCCAGCAGCCTAAGACAGGGGGCGACGGATGAGCAGTTCTTC.

This clonotype was detected a few times. The chain has TRBV5-1 and TRBJ2-5; 7 bases fit TRBD1. CDR3 length: 14 amino acids. Trimming took 3 bases from V and 5 from J; bases not matched to a gene: 7. From germline, CDR1 is SGHRS and CDR2 YFSETQ. The CDR3 DNA reads as TGCGCCAGCAGCTACCCACAGGGGACCGAGACCCAGTACTTC. Protein: CASSYPQGTETQYF.

This clonotype was detected only a few times. The genes are TRBV12-3 or TRBV12-4 and TRBJ2-5, with TRBD1 matching 9 bases. The CDR3 consists of 15 residues. The ends lost 4 bases at V and 5 bases at J; junction bases unmatched: 8. Here the CDR3 reads CASSSRTGAPETQYF. The CDR3 DNA is TGTGCCAGCAGTTCCAGGACAGGGGCTCCGGAGACCCAGTACTTC.

The V call is TRBV5-1, the J call TRBJ2-7; 12 bases line up with TRBD1. J lost 5 bases, V lost 3 bases, and 24 bases had no gene match. CDR1 and CDR2 (germline): SGHRS, YFSETQ. CDR3 length: 21 amino acids. The CDR3 is CASSSKPTGTGGSSVPDEQYV. CDR3 DNA: TGCGCCAGCAGCTCCAAACCCACCGGGACAGGGGGCTCTAGTGTCCCGGACGAGCAGTACGTC.

The gene calls are TRBV19 and TRBJ1-5; TRBD1 might be the D (5 bases). This CDR3 comprises 16 residues. Deletions cut 5 bases from V and 5 bases from J, with 19 bases between. Germline lookup yields CDR1 LNHDA and CDR2 SQIVND (reference sequence). CDR3 in amino acids: CASSLRTGVGHQPQHF. The DNA for the CDR3 is TGTGCCAGTAGTCTTCGGACGGGGGTAGGTCATCAGCCCCAGCATTTT.

This clonotype was detected a few times. J is TRBJ2-7 and V is TRBV3-1; a weak D match, TRBD1 (6 bases). V dropped 1 base and J dropped 2 bases, with 9 bases sitting between them. The germline V gene encodes CDR1 LGHDT and CDR2 YNNKEL (reference sequence). The CDR3 has 14 amino acids. The CDR3 protein is CASSQGTAPYEQYF. The DNA for the CDR3 is TGTGCCAGCAGCCAAGGGACAGCACCCTACGAGCAGTACTTC.